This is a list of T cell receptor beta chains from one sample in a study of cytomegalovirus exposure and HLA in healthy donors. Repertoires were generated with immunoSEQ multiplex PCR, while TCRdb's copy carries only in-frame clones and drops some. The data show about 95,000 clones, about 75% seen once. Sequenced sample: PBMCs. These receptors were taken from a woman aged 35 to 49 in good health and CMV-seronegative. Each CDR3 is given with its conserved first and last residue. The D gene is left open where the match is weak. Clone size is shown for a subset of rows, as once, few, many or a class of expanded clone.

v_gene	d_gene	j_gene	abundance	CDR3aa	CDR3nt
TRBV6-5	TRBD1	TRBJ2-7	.	CASTPGQGGFYEQYF	TGTGCCAGCACCCCTGGACAGGGCGGTTTCTACGAGCAGTACTTC
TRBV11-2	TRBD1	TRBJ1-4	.	CASSLGRQGTNEKLFF	TGTGCCAGCAGCTTAGGAAGACAGGGAACTAATGAAAAACTGTTTTTT
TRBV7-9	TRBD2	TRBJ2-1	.	CASSTGLALFF	TGTGCCAGTTCTACGGGACTAGCGCTGTTCTTC
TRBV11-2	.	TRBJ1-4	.	CASSLVWPNEKLFF	TGTGCCAGCAGCTTGGTGTGGCCTAATGAAAAACTGTTTTTT
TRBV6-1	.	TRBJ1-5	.	CASSVNSNQPQHF	TGTGCCAGCAGTGTAAATAGCAATCAGCCCCAGCATTTT
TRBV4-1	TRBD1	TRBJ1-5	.	CASSQVETGTAEPRHF	TGCGCCAGCAGCCAAGTAGAGACAGGGACGGCGGAGCCCCGGCATTTT
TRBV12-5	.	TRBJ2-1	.	CASGRTGNYNEQFF	TGTGCTAGTGGTAGAACAGGGAACTACAATGAGCAGTTCTTC
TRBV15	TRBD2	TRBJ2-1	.	CATQTSGGAGEQFF	TGTGCCACCCAGACTAGCGGGGGGGCGGGTGAGCAGTTCTTC
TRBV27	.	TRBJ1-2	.	CASTRTGGARGSGYTF	TGTGCCAGCACCCGTACAGGCGGGGCCCGGGGGTCGGGCTACACCTTC
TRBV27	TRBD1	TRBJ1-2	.	CASSLTPRTGTNYGYTF	TGTGCCAGCAGTTTAACCCCGAGGACAGGAACTAACTATGGCTACACCTTC
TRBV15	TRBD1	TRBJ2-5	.	CATSRTLTGGQETQYF	TGTGCCACCAGCAGAACCCTTACAGGGGGGCAGGAGACCCAGTACTTC
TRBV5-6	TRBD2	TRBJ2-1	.	CASSSTTGGNEQFF	TGTGCCAGCAGCTCTACGACGGGGGGCAATGAGCAGTTCTTC
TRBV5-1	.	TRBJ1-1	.	CASSLVAGEGDTEAFF	TGCGCCAGCAGCTTGGTGGCGGGGGAAGGAGATACTGAAGCTTTCTTT
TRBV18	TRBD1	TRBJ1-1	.	CASSRERTGTNTEAFF	TGTGCCAGCTCACGGGAGAGGACAGGGACGAACACTGAAGCTTTCTTT
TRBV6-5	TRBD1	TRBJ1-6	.	CASSPSGQGNSPLHF	TGTGCCAGCTCCCCTTCGGGACAGGGAAATTCACCCCTCCACTTT
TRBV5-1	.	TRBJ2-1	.	CASSLGAYYNEQFF	TGCGCCAGCAGCTTGGGAGCGTATTACAATGAGCAGTTCTTC
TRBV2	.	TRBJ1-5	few	CASSEEWGRNQPQHF	TGTGCCAGCAGTGAAGAGTGGGGCCGCAATCAGCCCCAGCATTTT
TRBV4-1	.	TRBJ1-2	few	CASSHKRGRSYGYTF	TGCGCCAGCAGCCACAAAAGGGGCAGAAGCTATGGCTACACCTTC
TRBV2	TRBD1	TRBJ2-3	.	CASSPRDSLQDTQYF	TGTGCCAGCAGTCCACGGGACAGTCTGCAGGATACGCAGTATTTT
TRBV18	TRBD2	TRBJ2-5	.	CASSPKRGGEETQYF	TGTGCCAGCTCACCCAAGCGGGGGGGCGAAGAGACCCAGTACTTC
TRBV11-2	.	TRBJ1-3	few	CASSRTGSGNTIYF	TGTGCCAGCAGCCGTACAGGGTCTGGAAACACCATATATTTT
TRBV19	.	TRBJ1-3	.	CASIEDFGNTIYF	TGTGCCAGTATCGAGGATTTTGGAAACACCATATATTTT
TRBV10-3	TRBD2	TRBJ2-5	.	CAISEGLGLQETQYF	TGTGCCATCAGTGAGGGACTAGGGTTGCAAGAGACCCAGTACTTC
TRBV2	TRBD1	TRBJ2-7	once	CASSGTGLEQYF	TGTGCCAGCAGTGGGACAGGGCTCGAGCAGTACTTC
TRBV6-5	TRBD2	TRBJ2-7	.	CASSSPGTSGGEQYF	TGTGCCAGCAGTTCCCCCGGGACTAGCGGAGGCGAGCAGTACTTC
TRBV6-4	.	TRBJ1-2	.	CASSDLRWAEGGDGYTF	TGTGCCAGCAGTGACTTGCGTTGGGCGGAGGGAGGGGATGGCTACACCTTC
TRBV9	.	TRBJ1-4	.	CASSVTGTTNEKLFF	TGTGCCAGCAGCGTCACAGGGACAACTAATGAAAAACTGTTTTTT
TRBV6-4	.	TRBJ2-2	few	CASSDSFTGELFF	TGTGCCAGCAGTGACAGCTTCACCGGGGAGCTGTTTTTT
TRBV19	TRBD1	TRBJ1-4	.	CASARDRAEKLFF	TGTGCCAGTGCACGGGACAGAGCCGAAAAACTGTTTTTT
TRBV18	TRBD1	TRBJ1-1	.	CASSLQQGSYVSNTEAFF	TGTGCCAGCTCACTTCAACAGGGGTCGTACGTAAGTAACACTGAAGCTTTCTTT
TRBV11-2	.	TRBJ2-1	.	CASSLGGYNEQFF	TGTGCCAGCAGCCTCGGGGGATACAATGAGCAGTTCTTC
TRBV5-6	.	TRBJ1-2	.	CASSRGSYGYTF	TGTGCCAGCAGCAGGGGGAGCTATGGCTACACCTTC
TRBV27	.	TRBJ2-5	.	CASGRTYGETQYF	TGTGCCAGCGGGAGAACTTATGGGGAGACCCAGTACTTC
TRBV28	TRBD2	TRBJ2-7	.	CASSSTPGLAGGPRYEQYF	TGTGCCAGCAGTTCGACCCCGGGACTAGCGGGGGGGCCCCGATACGAGCAGTACTTC
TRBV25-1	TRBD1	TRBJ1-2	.	CASSQTSSRGRNGYTF	TGTGCCAGCAGCCAAACCTCTTCCAGGGGGCGTAATGGCTACACCTTC
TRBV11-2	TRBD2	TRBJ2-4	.	CASSFGGGAAKNIQYF	TGTGCCAGCAGCTTTGGCGGGGGGGCAGCCAAAAACATTCAGTACTTC
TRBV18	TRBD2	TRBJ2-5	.	CASSPASGGAETQYF	TGTGCCAGCTCACCAGCGAGCGGGGGGGCAGAGACCCAGTACTTC
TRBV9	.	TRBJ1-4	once	CASSVSPMGGLFEKLFF	TGTGCCAGCAGCGTAAGCCCGATGGGGGGATTGTTTGAAAAACTGTTTTTT
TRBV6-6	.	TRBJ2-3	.	CASSKRDTQYF	TGTGCCAGCAGTAAGAGGGATACGCAGTATTTT
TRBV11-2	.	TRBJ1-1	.	CASSFGSMNTEAFF	TGTGCCAGCAGCTTTGGGAGTATGAACACTGAAGCTTTCTTT